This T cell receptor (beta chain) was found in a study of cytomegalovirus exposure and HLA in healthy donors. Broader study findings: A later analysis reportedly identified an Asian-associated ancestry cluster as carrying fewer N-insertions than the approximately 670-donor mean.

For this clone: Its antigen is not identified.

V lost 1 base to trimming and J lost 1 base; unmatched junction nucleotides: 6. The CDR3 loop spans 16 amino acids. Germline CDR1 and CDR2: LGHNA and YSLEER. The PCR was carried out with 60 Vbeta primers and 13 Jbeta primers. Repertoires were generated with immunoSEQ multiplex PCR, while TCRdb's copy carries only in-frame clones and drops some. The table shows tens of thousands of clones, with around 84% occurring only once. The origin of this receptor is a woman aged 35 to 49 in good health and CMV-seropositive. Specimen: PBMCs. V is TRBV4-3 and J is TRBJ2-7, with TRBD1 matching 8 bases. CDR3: CASSQVGGQGSYEQYF. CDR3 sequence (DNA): TGCGCCAGCAGCCAAGTCGGAGGACAGGGATCCTACGAGCAGTACTTC.